This T cell receptor (beta chain) was sequenced for a study of CD8 T cells in ankylosing spondylitis. Overall study results and limits: The study identified a TCR beta motif of several highly homologous variants that appeared characteristic of ankylosing spondylitis blood.

TCRdb ran MiXCR on the 5' RACE reads and lists one entry per CDR3 protein. The repertoire consists of 450,000 or so distinct CDR3 sequences, with roughly a quarter occurring once and the leading ten covering 0.89%. V dropped 1 base and J dropped 4; count of bases not matched to a gene: 5. The length of the CDR3 is 17 residues. Per germline, CDR1 MDHEN and CDR2 SYDVKM. About this clonotype itself: Its matching antigen is unknown.

This TCR was recovered from a male donor with ankylosing spondylitis. The chain employs TRBV28 and TRBJ1-3, with 12 bases matching TRBD1. Material: blood, either unsorted or a sorted T cell fraction (not recorded which). The CDR3 loop reads CASSLLGTGGVGNTIYF. The CDR3 DNA reads TGTGCCAGCAGTTTATTGGGGACAGGGGGCGTAGGAAACACCATATATTTT.